The 9 T cell receptor beta chains listed next were all sequenced from one sample in a study of spatial heterogeneity in lung cancer. The study, taken as a whole, reports: Counts that tracked tumor mutation counts were those of expanded intratumoral alpha and beta TCRs.

Using its own MiXCR run on the 5' RACE reads, TCRdb lists one record per CDR3 protein. The table shows some 96,000 distinct CDR3 sequences, with nearly 4.5% occurring only once. The antigens these receptors bind are not known. Regarding time point: sample taken at primary tumor resection. Source: lung tumor tissue, taken at surgery. The receptors here all came from a male donor with early-stage non-small cell lung cancer.

V and J are TRBV5-1 and TRBJ2-7; no clear D. Trimming left V 7 bases short and J 3 bases short, with 14 bases between. This CDR3 contains 13 residues. Germline CDR1 SGHRS, CDR2 YFSETQ. The CDR3 DNA sequence: TGCGCCAGCCGCCAAGAGCCCGTCTACGAGCAGTACTTC. Its translation is CASRQEPVYEQYF.

Ten or more counts support this clonotype. This chain connects TRBV7-2 to TRBJ2-7; D is unclear. The CDR3 extends over 14 amino acids. V was cut by 0 bases and J by 0 bases, with 6 bases left in between. Germline-derived CDR1 and CDR2 are SGHTA and FQGNSA. CDR3 region: CASSLASDSYEQYF. CDR3 coding DNA: TGTGCCAGCAGCTTAGCGAGCGACTCCTACGAGCAGTACTTC.

This clonotype was detected ten times or more. The chain couples TRBV6-1 to TRBJ2-2; D may be TRBD1 or TRBD2 (5 bases each). V lost 5 bases, J lost 9 bases, and 16 bases lay in between. CDR1 is MNHNS and CDR2 is SASEGT in the germline V gene. This CDR3 contains 14 residues. CDR3 loop: CASSLHGRDRELFF. DNA of the CDR3: TGTGCCAGCAGTCTGCATGGTCGGGACCGGGAGCTGTTTTTT.

This clonotype has ten or more counts. This chain uses TRBV11-2 with TRBJ2-2, with D possibly being TRBD2 (6 bases). There are 17 residues in the CDR3. Trimming took off 2 bases at V and 4 bases at J, with 17 bases between the two ends. Germline CDR1 is SGHAT and CDR2 is FQNNGV. CDR3 protein: CASSLLGGTGFTGELFF. In nucleotides, the CDR3 is TGTGCCAGCAGCTTATTGGGCGGGACCGGATTCACCGGGGAGCTGTTTTTT.

This clonotype was recorded at least ten times. The rearrangement links TRBV2 to TRBJ1-1, with TRBD1 matching 8 bases. From germline, CDR1 is SNHLY and CDR2 FYNNEI. This CDR3 has 15 amino acids. V trimming: 6 bases; J trimming: 1 base; junction bases outside the gene matches: 7. CDR3 bases: TGTGCCAGCAGCTCACAGGGGGTCCAGAACACTGAAGCTTTCTTT. Its translation is CASSSQGVQNTEAFF.

The table lists this clonotype with a few counts. This chain uses TRBV12-5 with TRBJ1-1; D may be TRBD1 (5 bases). Germline lookup yields CDR1 LGHNT and CDR2 FRNRAP. Trimming took off 5 bases at V and 8 bases at J, with 15 bases between the two ends. There are 13 residues in the CDR3. The CDR3 loop is CASGPTWGIEAFF. CDR3 DNA sequence: TGTGCTAGTGGTCCAACGTGGGGCATCGAAGCTTTCTTT.

This clonotype was observed at least ten times. The J gene is TRBJ1-2, the V gene TRBV29-1; D possibly corresponds to TRBD1 (6 bases). With 0 bases removed from V and 4 bases from J, the gap between germline ends came to 12 bases. This CDR3 is 14 amino acids long. Germline V CDR1 and CDR2: SQVTM, ANQGSEA. CDR3 in DNA: TGCAGCGTTGAAGATGGGCAGGGGAGCTATGGCTACACCTTC. Translated: CSVEDGQGSYGYTF.

This clonotype was recorded a few times. This rearrangement joins TRBV4-1 to TRBJ1-5; 9 bases align to TRBD1. There are 14 residues in the CDR3. CDR1 is MGHRA, CDR2 YSYEKL, per germline. Trimming cost V 3 bases and J 6 bases; bases outside gene matches: 3. The CDR3 bases are TGCGCCAGCAGCCAGGGACAGGGAGTTCAGCCCCAGCATTTT. This translates into CASSQGQGVQPQHF.

This clonotype showed up many times. The J gene is TRBJ2-1, the V gene TRBV21-1. TRBV21-1 is a pseudogene segment. The CDR3 runs 13 residues. CDR3 in amino acids: CASSKVTDNEQFF. As DNA, the CDR3 is TGTGCCAGCAGCAAAGTCACTGACAATGAGCAGTTCTTC.